This record concerns one T cell receptor beta chain sequence. What it binds is unknown. Generated by immunoSEQ multiplex PCR, the TCRdb table keeps only in-frame clones and is missing some. Of tens of thousands of clones in the sample, more than 75% were seen once. The sample comes from a study of OX40 agonist ivuxolimab in advanced cancers. Study-level results: Part of the nonresponder group also had normalized T-cell clonal expansion that was low. Clonal expansion was seen in CD4+ and CD8+ blood T cells by week 6 at 0.1 to 3.0 mg/kg.

V lost 6 bases and J lost 3, with 12 bases in between. The CDR3 is 13 amino acids. Per germline, CDR1 MNHNS and CDR2 SASEGT. Material: CD4+ or CD8+ T cells sorted from blood, obtained in a trial of the OX40 agonist ivuxolimab. The TCR originated in an adult with an advanced solid tumor such as melanoma, head and neck, liver or kidney cancer. This chain links TRBV6-1 with TRBJ2-7, with a tentative D call TRBD1 (5 bases). CDR3 protein: CASRPEGDYEQYF. In DNA form, the CDR3 reads TGTGCCAGCAGACCAGAAGGGGACTACGAGCAGTACTTC.